This T cell receptor beta chain was captured by sequencing in a study of shared clonotypes between healthy human individuals. A remark on this clone: One end of the junction does not line up with germline, which may come from a read error.

Per germline, CDR1 SGHNT and CDR2 YENEEA. The CDR3 runs 14 residues. Donors had no recently reported acute infections or vaccinations and were HIV-negative. In the CD4+ fraction, cells were divided into CD45RA+ naive and CD45RA-negative memory subsets. For each subset, genomic DNA was distributed in equal portions over several immunoSEQ plates. Produced via immunoSEQ multiplex PCR; TCRdb's table is partial and in-frame only. The sample has roughly 1 million clones; around 82% are singletons. The receptor's source is a man between 18 and 35 years old in good health. Some clones in this sample may be carry-over from other donors' samples. Material for sequencing was memory CD4+ T cells from PBMCs. Subset denoted: CD45RA-negative fraction. The chain employs TRBV11-3 and TRBJ2-2; the D gene is possibly TRBD1 (7 bases). The CDR3 nucleotides are TGTGCCAGCAGCCCAACCGTGGGGCAGGGGGAGGTGTTTTTT. This translates into CASSPTVGQGEVFF.